The TCR beta chain under discussion was sequenced for a study of T cells in Graves' hyperthyroidism and ophthalmopathy. CDR1 MNHEY and CDR2 SMNVEV come from the germline V gene (reference sequence). With 2 bases removed from V and 4 bases from J, the gap between germline ends came to 11 bases. The CDR3 has 14 residues. Hyperthyroidism had been newly diagnosed in patients aged 18 to 65, and its duration was under 2 months. A roughly 10 ml volume of fresh peripheral blood provided the PBMCs. Regions amplified from RNA transcripts were the TCR beta CDR3 regions. Researchers ran a first-round RT-PCR on the TCR CDR3 using the HTBI primer set. TCRdb called the multiplex PCR reads again in MiXCR, with one record for every CDR3 protein. The table shows about 570,000 distinct CDR3 sequences, with around 13% occurring only once. General study results and limits: In the blood, most expanded thyroid clonotypes above 0.001 appeared as well.

This clonotype was seen repeatedly, ten times or more. Antigen specificity is unknown. The J gene is TRBJ1-1, the V gene TRBV27, with TRBD1 as a possible D gene (5 bases). This TCR was sampled from a woman in her forties with Graves' hyperthyroidism. Sample: blood. CDR3 loop: CASSLGEGSTEAFF. The CDR3, as DNA: TGTGCCAGCAGTTTAGGGGAGGGGAGCACTGAAGCTTTCTTT.